This T cell receptor (beta chain) was sequenced in a study of T cell repertoires in aging, cancer and after chemotherapy. A mixed TRB-A/B primer pool amplified rearranged TRB by multiplex touch-down PCR. From the multiplex PCR reads, TCRdb called clonotypes with MiXCR, one entry per CDR3 protein. The sample contains more than 9,000 distinct CDR3 sequences, 30% to 40% of which appear only once. The germline gives CDR1 SGHNT, CDR2 YYREEE (reference sequence). There are 16 residues in the CDR3. A note on this clonotype: This may be a read error, as it is one base from a much larger clone.

The template was genomic DNA from peripheral blood, not RNA. The TCR was taken from a human donor in good health. This sequence joins TRBV5-4 and TRBJ2-1; 12 positions match TRBD2. The sequencing sample was made of blood. The CDR3 reads CACRRDGLAGYNEQFF. CDR3 coding DNA: TGTGCCTGCAGGAGAGACGGACTAGCGGGATACAATGAGCAGTTCTTC.